The 30 T cell receptor beta chains listed next were all sequenced from one sample in a study of identical twins. Using its own MiXCR run on the 5' RACE reads, TCRdb lists one record per CDR3 protein. This sample has a few hundred thousand distinct CDR3 sequences, with roughly 18% found just once. What was sequenced was naive T cells sorted from blood. These receptors were collected from a man aged 50 to 59 in good health.

The chain combines TRBV20-1 with TRBJ2-3; maybe TRBD1 (6 bases). Germline V CDR1 and CDR2: DFQATT, SNEGSKA (reference sequence). CDR3 length: 17 amino acids. V lost 6 bases to trimming and J lost 1 base, with 23 bases between them. The CDR3 bases are TGCAGTGCCAACCGGGACAAACTAGTCTTTCGCACAGATACGCAGTATTTT. Amino acids: CSANRDKLVFRTDTQYF.

The chain employs TRBV3-1 and TRBJ2-1, with D perhaps given as TRBD1 or TRBD2 (7 bases each). This CDR3 has 16 amino acids. CDR1 LGHDT and CDR2 YNNKEL come from the germline V gene (reference sequence). Trimming took off 0 bases at V and 4 bases at J, with 13 bases between the two ends. The DNA for the CDR3 is TGTGCCAGCAGCCAAGATGGGAGGGGGCTGTACAATGAGCAGTTCTTC. It translates to CASSQDGRGLYNEQFF.

This clonotype was found many times. This sequence joins TRBV7-2 and TRBJ2-3, with D unresolved. Per germline, CDR1 SGHTA and CDR2 FQGNSA. V shed 1 base and J shed 6 bases, with 8 bases lying between them. The CDR3 covers 13 residues. The CDR3 DNA reads TGTGCCAGCAGCTTAGTCCCACAGGATACGCAGTATTTT. Protein product: CASSLVPQDTQYF.

This clonotype occurred many times. V usage is TRBV6-5 and J usage is TRBJ2-7; a weak D match, TRBD2 (6 bases). V gave up 2 bases and J gave up 3 bases, with 17 bases separating them. CDR1 and CDR2 from the germline V gene are MNHEY and SVGAGI. CDR3 length: 16 residues. CDR3: CASSYLGRGENYEQYF. The CDR3 DNA follows: TGTGCCAGCAGTTACCTCGGTCGCGGGGAAAACTACGAGCAGTACTTC.

On this clonotype itself: A much larger clonotype is one base distant, so this may be a read error. V gene TRBV29-1 combines with J gene TRBJ1-2; 9 bases align to TRBD1. The CDR3 extends over 12 amino acids. Germline assignment: CDR1 SQVTM and CDR2 ANQGSEA. V gave up 7 bases and J gave up 8 bases; unmatched junction bases: 8. The CDR3 coding sequence is TGCAGCGCCGGGACAGGGACGTCCGGCTACACCTTC. Translating it yields CSAGTGTSGYTF.

The J gene is TRBJ1-5, the V gene TRBV18; 7 bases line up with TRBD1. The CDR3 runs 16 residues. Trimming cost V 6 bases and J 0 bases; bases outside gene matches: 8. Germline-derived CDR1 and CDR2 are KGHSH and LQKENI. The CDR3 coding sequence is TGTGCCAGCTCCCAAAACAGGGGAAATAGCAATCAGCCCCAGCATTTT. Its translation: CASSQNRGNSNQPQHF. The whole variable domain, remainder taken from reference TRBV18 and TRBJ1-5, is NAGVMQNPRHLVRRRGQEARLRCSPMKGHSHVYWYRQLPEEGLKFMVYLQKENIIDESGMPKERFSAEFPKEGPSILRIQQVVRGDSAAYFCASSQNRGNSNQPQHFGDGTRLSIL.

The chain joins TRBV4-3 to TRBJ2-2; TRBD2 agrees at 13 bases. The V gene's germline CDR1 is LGHNA and CDR2 YSLEER. V lost 4 bases, J lost 4 bases, and 12 bases stayed unmatched. The CDR3 totals 19 residues. The CDR3 spells CASSRTLAGGPGGTGELFF. The DNA for the CDR3 is TGCGCCAGCAGCCGCACACTAGCGGGGGGGCCCGGTGGCACCGGGGAGCTGTTTTTT.

This clonotype was observed many times. The chain couples TRBV7-8 to TRBJ1-5; D ambiguous. Trimming stripped 1 base from V and 0 bases from J, with 10 bases between. CDR3 size: 16 residues. Germline V gives CDR1 SGHVS, CDR2 FQNEAQ. The CDR3 coding sequence is TGTGCCAGCAGCTTAGTCCCGGCATATAGCAATCAGCCCCAGCATTTT. Its translation is CASSLVPAYSNQPQHF.

At least ten counts were recorded for this clonotype. The rearrangement links TRBV12-3 or TRBV12-4 to TRBJ2-7; tentatively, D is TRBD2 (7 bases). The length of the CDR3 is 15 residues. Trimming cost V 2 bases and J 5 bases, with 16 bases left between them. The CDR3 DNA reads as TGTGCCAGCAGTTTAAAACGGGGGGCCCGCAACGAGCAGTACTTC. Translated: CASSLKRGARNEQYF.

In its sample, this clonotype was seen a few times. This chain links TRBV7-2 with TRBJ2-1; 11 nucleotides align to TRBD1. The CDR3 totals 21 residues. Trimming removed 1 base from V and 0 bases from J; junction bases left unmatched: 14. CDR1 SGHTA and CDR2 FQGNSA come from the germline V gene. CDR3 sequence: CASSLGPPGTGGVGSYNEQFF. CDR3 bases: TGTGCCAGCAGCTTAGGGCCCCCCGGGACAGGGGGTGTAGGCTCCTACAATGAGCAGTTCTTC.

V gene TRBV30 combines with J gene TRBJ2-1; D perhaps matches TRBD1 (5 bases). The germline V gene has CDR1 GTSNPN and CDR2 SVGIG (reference sequence). CDR3 length equals 12 residues. Trimming took 3 bases from V and 9 from J, leaving 12 bases between them. The CDR3 protein is CAWSPQGFEQFF. The CDR3 DNA follows: TGTGCCTGGAGCCCGCAGGGATTTGAGCAGTTCTTC.

This clonotype was seen a few times. The V gene is TRBV5-1, the J gene TRBJ1-1, with D maybe TRBD1 (6 bases). The CDR3 is 14 residues long. CDR1 and CDR2 from the germline V gene are SGHRS and YFSETQ. V was trimmed by 3 bases and J by 4 bases, leaving 13 bases between them. The CDR3 reads CASSWGHGVTEAFF. CDR3 coding DNA: TGCGCCAGCAGCTGGGGACATGGGGTCACTGAAGCTTTCTTT.

The chain links TRBV21-1 to TRBJ2-1. TRBV21-1 is assigned pseudogene status. The CDR3 is made up of 15 amino acids. CDR3 in DNA: TGTGCCAGCAGCACTTGGGGTGGCTCCTACAATGAGCAGTTCTTC. It codes for CASSTWGGSYNEQFF.

CDR3 in amino acids: CASSPLSSGSIEQFF. The CDR3 coding sequence is TGTGCCAGCTCACCACTCTCGAGCGGGAGTATCGAGCAGTTCTTC. The chain joins TRBV18 to TRBJ2-1; TRBD2 aligns across 8 bases. CDR1 and CDR2 from the germline V gene are KGHSH and LQKENI. Trimming cost V 1 base and J 10 bases; bases outside gene matches: 9. CDR3 length: 15 residues.

This clonotype was detected many times. DNA for the CDR3: TGTGCCAGCAGTTTGGCGGGACCGTACGAGCAGTACTTC. Translation: CASSLAGPYEQYF. The rearrangement uses TRBV28 and TRBJ2-7; possibly TRBD2 for D (6 bases). Germline V lookup: CDR1 MDHEN, CDR2 SYDVKM. The CDR3 has 13 amino acids. V lost 3 bases and J lost 4, with 10 bases in between.

This clonotype was seen a handful of times. The rearrangement links TRBV6-5 to TRBJ1-5, with 10 bases matching TRBD1. The CDR3 spans 16 residues. Looked up from germline, CDR1 is MNHEY and CDR2 is SVGAGI. V trimming: 4 bases; J trimming: 7 bases; junction bases outside the gene matches: 10. The DNA of the CDR3 is TGTGCCAGCAGTTCCTCCAGACAGGGGGCCAAACAGCCCCAGCATTTT. This sequence encodes CASSSSRQGAKQPQHF.

This clonotype was seen repeatedly, ten times or more. The chain combines TRBV5-1 with TRBJ2-3; 12 positions match TRBD2. The CDR3 runs 17 residues. Germline CDR1 is SGHRS and CDR2 is YFSETQ. J lost 0 bases, V lost 4 bases, and 6 bases had no gene match. In nucleotides, the CDR3 is TGCGCCAGCAGCACAGGACTAGCGGGGCTTAGCACAGATACGCAGTATTTT. Translating it yields CASSTGLAGLSTDTQYF.

The table lists this clonotype with a few counts. CDR3 sequence reads: CASSFREGEAQPQHF. The CDR3 nucleotides are TGTGCCAGCAGTTTTCGGGAGGGGGAAGCTCAGCCCCAGCATTTT. This chain connects TRBV28 to TRBJ1-5; D is possibly TRBD1 (6 bases). CDR3 size: 15 residues. V lost 3 bases and J 6 bases, leaving 15 bases between the germline ends. Per the germline V gene, CDR1 is MDHEN and CDR2 is SYDVKM.

The genes are TRBV12-3 or TRBV12-4 and TRBJ2-7; possibly TRBD1 for D (5 bases). The CDR3 loop spans 13 amino acids. Trimming shortened V by 3 bases and J by 4 bases, and 10 bases separated the two germline ends. CDR3: CASSFDSYYEQYF. CDR3 DNA sequence: TGTGCCAGCAGTTTCGACAGCTATTACGAGCAGTACTTC.

The J gene is TRBJ2-7, the V gene TRBV12-3 or TRBV12-4, with a weak D call TRBD2 (6 bases). The CDR3 sequence is 13 residues long. V lost 4 bases and J 2 bases, leaving 9 bases between the germline ends. Here the CDR3 reads CASSYRGTYEQYF. In DNA form, the CDR3 reads TGTGCCAGCAGTTATCGCGGGACCTACGAGCAGTACTTC.

This chain links TRBV7-2 with TRBJ2-1; TRBD2 might be the D (6 bases). The V and J ends lost 0 bases and 8 bases respectively, with 11 bases between them. The CDR3 totals 14 residues. Germline V gene lookup returns CDR1 SGHTA and CDR2 FQGNSA. CDR3 in DNA: TGTGCCAGCAGCTTAGCTCGGGCGGGACATGAGCAGTTCTTC. Translation gives CASSLARAGHEQFF.

This clonotype was observed many times. The chain has TRBV6-5 and TRBJ1-2; TRBD1 agrees at 8 bases. The CDR3 has 15 amino acids. The V gene end was trimmed by 1 base and the J gene end by 3 bases; junction bases not matched to a gene: 4. Germline CDR1 is MNHEY and CDR2 is SVGAGI. Here the CDR3 reads CASSYLPQGDYGYTF. The CDR3, as DNA: TGTGCCAGCAGTTACTTACCACAGGGGGACTATGGCTACACCTTC.

This clonotype was observed a few times. The chain is built from TRBV4-3 and TRBJ1-2; D unclear. CDR1 and CDR2 (germline): LGHNA, YSLEER. This CDR3 comprises 14 residues. The V gene lost 0 bases and the J gene lost 4 bases, with 9 bases spanning the gap. The CDR3 is CASSQDPGGYGYTF. Here the CDR3 DNA reads TGCGCCAGCAGCCAAGATCCAGGTGGCTATGGCTACACCTTC.

This chain joins TRBV5-6 and TRBJ1-5; D unclear. V dropped 6 bases and J dropped 0 bases, with 19 bases sitting between them. Germline V CDR1 and CDR2: SGHDT, YYEEEE. This CDR3 has 17 amino acids. CDR3: CASIPRGGLYSNQPQHF. The CDR3 DNA reads TGTGCCAGCATTCCCCGGGGAGGCCTTTATAGCAATCAGCCCCAGCATTTT.

This clonotype was seen repeatedly, ten times or more. The CDR3 loop reads CASSLGGGRGQPQHF. The CDR3 DNA reads TGCGCCAGCAGCTTGGGCGGGGGGCGCGGGCAGCCCCAGCATTTT. This chain connects TRBV5-1 to TRBJ1-5; D perhaps matches TRBD1 (6 bases). V lost 0 bases to trimming and J lost 7 bases, with 14 bases between them. CDR1 and CDR2 from the germline V gene are SGHRS and YFSETQ. The length of the CDR3 is 15 residues.

The rearrangement joins TRBV28 to TRBJ2-5; D unresolved. Trimming removed 3 bases from V and 5 bases from J, with 4 bases in between. The CDR3 length is 11 residues. Per the germline V gene, CDR1 is MDHEN and CDR2 is SYDVKM. Here the CDR3 reads CASSFVETQYF. The CDR3 DNA follows: TGTGCCAGCAGTTTTGTGGAGACCCAGTACTTC.

This clonotype was detected many times. This chain connects TRBV12-3 or TRBV12-4 to TRBJ2-5; tentatively, D is TRBD2 (6 bases). V was pared by 2 bases and J by 1 base, with 8 bases between. The CDR3 has 14 amino acids. For the CDR3, the DNA is TGTGCCAGCAGTTTAAGGACTACCCAAGAGACCCAGTACTTC. Translating gives CASSLRTTQETQYF.

This clonotype was detected only a few times. DNA for the CDR3: TGTGCCAGCAGCTTACCGGGAGGGGCCCAAGAGACCCAGTACTTC. As protein: CASSLPGGAQETQYF. The chain combines TRBV11-2 with TRBJ2-5; 8 bases map to TRBD2. This CDR3 spans 15 amino acids. Looked up from germline, CDR1 is SGHAT and CDR2 is FQNNGV. Losses at the gene ends were 2 bases for V and 1 base for J; bases not matched to a gene: 3.

The chain employs TRBV10-3 and TRBJ2-7; 13 bases fit TRBD2. Germline assignment: CDR1 ENHRY and CDR2 SYGVKD. The CDR3 has 12 residues. V lost 9 bases to trimming and J lost 9 bases; unmatched junction nucleotides: 5. The CDR3 region is CAITSGGALQYF. The CDR3 coding sequence is TGTGCCATTACTAGCGGGGGGGCGTTGCAGTACTTC.

A few counts support this clonotype. The chain links TRBV11-2 to TRBJ2-2; D remains ambiguous. V was clipped by 3 bases and J by 13 bases, with 12 bases between them. This CDR3 region has 12 residues. Germline loops: CDR1 SGHAT, CDR2 FQNNGV. CDR3 sequence reads: CASSLHFLALFF. CDR3 sequence (DNA): TGTGCCAGCAGCTTGCACTTCCTGGCGCTGTTTTTT.